These 31 T cell receptor beta chains originate from one sample sequenced in a study of shared clonotypes between healthy human individuals. Using immunoSEQ multiplex PCR, the repertoire was profiled, and TCRdb retains in-frame clones only, with some absent. This sample has about 680,000 clones; around four fifths occur once, and the top ten carry under 2%. The sequenced sample consisted of memory CD4+ T cells sorted from blood. Subset: CD45RA-negative fraction. All receptors come from a woman in her 30s in good health.

This clone was detected once. The chain uses TRBV27 and TRBJ1-2, with 7 bases fitting TRBD1. V shed 2 bases and J 4 bases; nucleotides not matched to a gene: 4. Germline V CDR1 and CDR2: MNHEY, SMNVEV (reference sequence). The CDR3 contains 14 residues. The CDR3 DNA reads as TGTGCCAGCAGTTTACAGGGGGGGAGCTATGGCTACACCTTC. It is translated as CASSLQGGSYGYTF.

This clone was counted between two and nine times. The rearrangement links TRBV6-1 to TRBJ2-7; D is undetermined. Between the trimmed V and J ends, which lost 6 bases and 2 bases, there was a span of 14 bases. The CDR3 consists of 14 residues. In germline, CDR1 is MNHNS, CDR2 SASEGT. The CDR3 region is CASRVGGDTYEQYF. In DNA form, the CDR3 reads TGTGCCAGCAGAGTAGGTGGGGATACCTACGAGCAGTACTTC.

The J gene is TRBJ1-1, the V gene TRBV6-1, with D possibly being TRBD1 (6 bases). Germline V gene lookup returns CDR1 MNHNS and CDR2 SASEGT. Deletions cut 5 bases from V and 6 bases from J, with 16 bases between. The CDR3 contains 14 residues. This chain's CDR3 is CASSFDRKGSEAFF. The CDR3 bases are TGTGCCAGCAGTTTTGACAGGAAAGGTTCTGAAGCTTTCTTT.

The chain recombines TRBV7-2 with TRBJ1-1, with no clear D. This CDR3 has 13 residues. Germline V lookup: CDR1 SGHTA, CDR2 FQGNSA. Trimming left V 1 base short and J 4 bases short, with 7 bases between. As DNA, the CDR3 is TGTGCCAGCAGCTTAGTTTCGAGCACTGAAGCTTTCTTT. Amino acids: CASSLVSSTEAFF. Combining the CDR3 with reference TRBV7-2 and TRBJ1-1 gives the whole variable domain GAGVSQSPSNKVTEKGKDVELRCDPISGHTALYWYRQSLGQGLEFLIYFQGNSAPDKSGLPSDRFSAERTGGSVSTLTIQRTQQEDSAVYLCASSLVSSTEAFFGQGTRLTVV.

This sequence joins TRBV5-6 and TRBJ1-1, with a weak D call TRBD1 (5 bases). From germline, CDR1 is SGHDT and CDR2 YYEEEE. The CDR3 consists of 14 residues. Trimming took off 0 bases at V and 4 bases at J, with 10 bases between the two ends. CDR3 sequence (DNA): TGTGCCAGCAGCTTGGGTCCAGGGAGCACTGAAGCTTTCTTT. Its protein product is CASSLGPGSTEAFF.

The V gene is TRBV5-6, the J gene TRBJ2-6; D possibly uses TRBD1 or TRBD2 (6 bases each). This CDR3 contains 17 residues. The V end was cut by 0 bases, the J end by 2 bases, with 12 bases between. Germline assignment: CDR1 SGHDT and CDR2 YYEEEE. The chain's CDR3 is CASSLVDRGAGANVLTF. The CDR3 DNA follows: TGTGCCAGCAGCTTGGTTGATAGGGGGGCTGGGGCCAACGTCCTGACTTTC.

This clone was seen a handful of times. The V and J genes are TRBV18 and TRBJ2-7; 8 nucleotides agree with TRBD1. J was trimmed by 7 bases and V by 3 bases; bases with no gene match: 11. CDR3 size: 15 residues. Germline values: CDR1 KGHSH, CDR2 LQKENI. The CDR3 is CASSPAGQASFEQYF. The CDR3 coding sequence is TGTGCCAGCTCACCGGCGGGACAGGCATCCTTTGAGCAGTACTTC.

V is TRBV21-1 and J is TRBJ2-7; the table calls TRBD2, which could not be checked here. TRBV21-1 is designated a pseudogene. The CDR3 is 18 residues long. The CDR3 region has the DNA TGTGCCAGCAGCAAATACTCCCCGGGCGGGAGATTTGGCTACGAGCAGTACTTC. Encoded protein: CASSKYSPGGRFGYEQYF.

The J gene is TRBJ2-7, the V gene TRBV5-1; 10 nucleotides line up with TRBD2. V trimming: 3 bases; J trimming: 7 bases; junction bases outside the gene matches: 10. The V gene's germline CDR1 is SGHRS and CDR2 YFSETQ. The CDR3 sequence is 15 residues long. The CDR3 loop reads CASSSTAGGRVEQYF. The CDR3 region has the DNA TGCGCCAGCAGCTCGACAGCGGGAGGGCGGGTTGAGCAGTACTTC. The full variable domain, with the rest looked up from reference TRBV5-1 and TRBJ2-7, is KAGVTQTPRYLIKTRGQQVTLSCSPISGHRSVSWYQQTPGQGLQFLFEYFSETQRNKGNFPGRFSGRQFSNSRSEMNVSTLELGDSALYLCASSSTAGGRVEQYFGPGTRLTVT.

The gene calls are TRBV18 and TRBJ1-4; TRBD1 might be the D (6 bases). The V gene lost 2 bases and the J gene lost 7 bases, with 14 bases spanning the gap. The CDR3 is made up of 15 amino acids. The germline CDR1 and CDR2 sequences are KGHSH and LQKENI. The CDR3 DNA is TGTGCCAGCTCACCAATGAGGCAGGGGAGTGAAAAACTGTTTTTT. Protein product: CASSPMRQGSEKLFF.

This clone came up many times. This sequence joins TRBV6-6 and TRBJ1-5; D might be TRBD1 (5 bases). The CDR3 sequence is 15 residues long. The V gene's germline CDR1 is MNHNY and CDR2 SVGAGI (reference sequence). V gave up 6 bases and J gave up 0 bases, with 12 bases separating them. CDR3 DNA sequence: TGTGCCAGCAGCCAAACAGGCTATAGCAATCAGCCCCAGCATTTT. Amino acid sequence: CASSQTGYSNQPQHF.

The rearrangement joins TRBV7-2 to TRBJ1-2, with a tentative D call TRBD1 (5 bases). V lost 3 bases and J lost 9, with 11 bases in between. The CDR3 contains 12 residues. Germline CDR1 reads SGHTA; CDR2 reads FQGNSA. Here the CDR3 DNA reads TGTGCCAGCAGCTTGTCGCAGGGACGCTACACCTTC. It translates to CASSLSQGRYTF.

The chain carries TRBV2 and TRBJ1-6, with D maybe TRBD1 (5 bases). CDR1 and CDR2 from the germline V gene are SNHLY and FYNNEI. V gave up 8 bases and J gave up 7 bases, with 12 bases separating them. The CDR3 loop spans 13 amino acids. The CDR3 region is CASVGRGNSPLHF. CDR3 coding DNA: TGTGCCAGCGTGGGCCGGGGGAATTCACCCCTCCACTTT.

V and J are TRBV28 and TRBJ1-5; possible D gene TRBD1, 6 bases. The CDR3 length is 16 residues. The V gene lost 8 bases and the J gene lost 7 bases, with 24 bases spanning the gap. Looked up from germline, CDR1 is MDHEN and CDR2 is SYDVKM. CDR3 coding DNA: TGTGCCAGCTCAACGTTCGCAGGGGTCTACGGGCAGCCCCAGCATTTT. Amino acid sequence: CASSTFAGVYGQPQHF.

This clone was seen a few times. In the same sample, other DNA sequences code for this CDR3. V is TRBV28 and J is TRBJ2-5; tentative D call: TRBD2 (6 bases). CDR1 and CDR2 (germline): MDHEN, SYDVKM. Trimming shortened V by 6 bases and J by 1 base, and 12 bases separated the two germline ends. The CDR3 is made up of 14 amino acids. The CDR3 nucleotides read TGTGCCAGCAGCCTTCGGGACTTCCAAGAGACCCAGTACTTC. It yields the protein CASSLRDFQETQYF.

The rearrangement joins TRBV7-2 to TRBJ2-5; D ambiguous. The germline V and J ends were trimmed by 5 bases and 5 bases, with 6 bases remaining between them. Germline loops: CDR1 SGHTA, CDR2 FQGNSA. The CDR3 length is 11 residues. Written as DNA, the CDR3 is TGTGCCAGCAGCCCCGGGGAGACCCAGTACTTC. Its protein product is CASSPGETQYF.

The chain has TRBV4-1 and TRBJ1-2, with a possible D match to TRBD1 (6 bases). Per the germline V gene, CDR1 is MGHRA and CDR2 is YSYEKL. V lost 2 bases and J lost 6, with 16 bases in between. CDR3 length equals 15 residues. The CDR3 loop reads CASSQTMGQGNGYTF. In nucleotides, the CDR3 is TGCGCCAGCAGCCAAACGATGGGGCAGGGGAATGGCTACACCTTC.

This clone was seen only once. The gene calls are TRBV5-1 and TRBJ2-1, with 7 bases aligning to TRBD1. Looked up from germline, CDR1 is SGHRS and CDR2 is YFSETQ. V was pared by 0 bases and J by 4 bases, with 1 base of the junction left unmatched. This CDR3 is 14 amino acids long. The CDR3 region has the DNA TGCGCCAGCAGCTTGGAGGACAGGTACAATGAGCAGTTCTTC. Its protein product is CASSLEDRYNEQFF.

In regard to this clone: This clone may be a read error of a much larger clone one base away. The V gene is TRBV6-6, the J gene TRBJ1-2; 9 nucleotides match TRBD1. V lost 5 bases, J lost 8 bases, and 6 bases stayed unmatched. From germline, CDR1 is MNHNY and CDR2 SVGAGI (reference sequence). This CDR3 has 13 residues. The CDR3 region is CASSPTGGRGYTF. DNA for the CDR3: TGTGCCAGCAGTCCAACAGGGGGCAGGGGCTACACCTTC.

This chain uses TRBV2 with TRBJ2-5; 7 bases agree with TRBD1. In germline, CDR1 is SNHLY, CDR2 FYNNEI. CDR3 length equals 15 residues. V was pared by 4 bases and J by 2 bases, with 7 bases of the junction left unmatched. The CDR3 region has the DNA TGTGCCAGCAGTGCGCGGAGACAGGGACAAGAGACCCAGTACTTC. Translating it yields CASSARRQGQETQYF.

The V call is TRBV9, the J call TRBJ1-4; tentatively, D is TRBD1 (5 bases). Trimming took off 4 bases at V and 7 bases at J, with 20 bases between the two ends. From germline, CDR1 is SGDLS and CDR2 YYNGEE. CDR3 length: 16 amino acids. CDR3 region: CASSKGPQGLFEKLFF. The CDR3 nucleotides read TGTGCCAGCAGCAAAGGACCTCAGGGTCTTTTTGAAAAACTGTTTTTT.

The chain is built from TRBV19 and TRBJ2-6; D is perhaps TRBD1 (6 bases). With 6 bases removed from V and 4 bases from J, the gap between germline ends came to 13 bases. Germline-derived CDR1 and CDR2 are LNHDA and SQIVND (reference sequence). The CDR3 consists of 15 residues. This chain's CDR3 is CASRTRGSGANVLTF. The CDR3 DNA reads TGTGCCAGTAGAACCAGGGGATCCGGGGCCAACGTCCTGACTTTC.

The chain couples TRBV25-1 to TRBJ1-1; D call uncertain. This CDR3 is 16 amino acids long. Germline loops: CDR1 MGHDK, CDR2 SYGVNS. V was trimmed by 5 bases and J by 0 bases, leaving 16 bases between them. The CDR3 DNA reads as TGTGCCAGCAGTAGAGGCGGATGGACTTTGAACACTGAAGCTTTCTTT. This gives the protein CASSRGGWTLNTEAFF.

The V call is TRBV28, the J call TRBJ1-2; TRBD1 matches 9 bases. The CDR3 is made up of 17 amino acids. Trimming removed 5 bases from V and 5 bases from J; junction bases left unmatched: 15. From germline, CDR1 is MDHEN and CDR2 SYDVKM. The CDR3 DNA reads TGTGCCAGCAGTGGTATACGTAAGGGACAGGGTGAATATGGCTACACCTTC. It is translated as CASSGIRKGQGEYGYTF.

V gene TRBV28 combines with J gene TRBJ1-3, with 10 bases aligning to TRBD1. After removal of 7 bases from V and 2 bases from J, the junction contained 2 bases not matched to a gene. The CDR3 is 14 residues long. From germline, CDR1 is MDHEN and CDR2 SYDVKM. CDR3 region: CASNGQGAGNTIYF. Written as DNA, the CDR3 is TGTGCCAGCAATGGACAGGGGGCTGGAAACACCATATATTTT.

This clone was found a few times. This sequence joins TRBV9 and TRBJ1-2, with D perhaps TRBD1 (6 bases). V was clipped by 3 bases and J by 4 bases, with 13 bases between them. The V gene's germline CDR1 is SGDLS and CDR2 YYNGEE. This CDR3 region has 14 residues. This CDR3 reads CASSAYRAPYGYTF. In DNA, the CDR3 is TGTGCCAGCAGCGCCTACAGGGCCCCCTATGGCTACACCTTC. Filled out from reference TRBV9 and TRBJ1-2, the complete variable domain reads DSGVTQTPKHLITATGQRVTLRCSPRSGDLSVYWYQQSLDQGLQFLIQYYNGEERAKGNILERFSAQQFPDLHSELNLSSLELGDSALYFCASSAYRAPYGYTFGSGTRLTVV.

V and J are TRBV6-6 and TRBJ2-3; no clear D gene. Germline lookup yields CDR1 MNHNY and CDR2 SVGAGI (reference sequence). The CDR3 spans 15 residues. V shed 7 bases and J shed 6 bases, with 20 bases lying between them. Here the CDR3 reads CASNPRPLPSDTQYF. The CDR3 DNA is TGTGCCAGCAATCCAAGGCCACTACCCTCGGATACGCAGTATTTT.

This clone was seen more than once but under ten times. The V gene is TRBV5-1, the J gene TRBJ1-2; no firm D call. The ends were cut back, 1 base at V and 0 bases at J, with 10 bases in the middle. Looked up from germline, CDR1 is SGHRS and CDR2 is YFSETQ. The CDR3 runs 15 residues. The CDR3 DNA reads as TGCGCCAGCAGCTTGACCGGGGTATCTAACTATGGCTACACCTTC. It specifies CASSLTGVSNYGYTF.

This chain uses TRBV19 with TRBJ1-5; 10 positions agree with TRBD1. The junction had 8 bases not matched to a gene; V was cut back by 7 bases and J by 5 bases. This CDR3 is 15 amino acids long. Germline V CDR1 and CDR2: LNHDA, SQIVND (reference sequence). Written as DNA, the CDR3 is TGTGCCAGTAATCCCTTGGACAGGGGGGATCAGCCCCAGCATTTT. Translation gives CASNPLDRGDQPQHF.

Here the CDR3 reads CASSPTGLAYEQYF. DNA of the CDR3: TGTGCCAGCAGCCCGACAGGTTTGGCATACGAGCAGTACTTC. The gene calls are TRBV14 and TRBJ2-7; possible D gene TRBD1, 6 bases. In germline, CDR1 is SGHDN, CDR2 FVKESK. The CDR3 is 14 amino acids. Deletions cut 4 bases from V and 4 bases from J, with 14 bases between.

The CDR3 sequence is CSVDGQGRNIQYF. In nucleotides, the CDR3 is TGCAGCGTTGACGGACAGGGAAGAAACATTCAGTACTTC. This chain links TRBV29-1 with TRBJ2-4; 8 bases agree with TRBD1. The CDR3 is made up of 13 amino acids. Trimming at V came to 3 bases and at J to 6 bases, leaving 4 bases not matched to a gene. Germline V lookup: CDR1 SQVTM, CDR2 ANQGSEA. The whole variable domain, remainder taken from reference TRBV29-1 and TRBJ2-4, is SAVISQKPSRDICQRGTSLTIQCQVDSQVTMMFWYRQQPGQSLTLIATANQGSEATYESGFVIDKFPISRPNLTFSTLTVSNMSPEDSSIYLCSVDGQGRNIQYFGAGTRLSVL.